A single sample gave rise to the 20 T cell receptor beta chains below, sequenced in a study of neoadjuvant anti-PD-1 for oral cavity cancer. The sample's time point: after neoadjuvant nivolumab, at surgical resection. TCRdb's copy holds only in-frame clones and misses some; the assay was immunoSEQ multiplex PCR. The sample lists around 70,000 clones, approximately 84% occurring once. Sample: PBMCs, taken after nivolumab (anti-PD-1) treatment. The source of these receptors is a person between 40 and 80 years old with oral cavity squamous cell carcinoma.

This clone has only a few counts. The V and J genes are TRBV4-1 and TRBJ2-7, with 8 bases identical to TRBD2. Germline CDR1 reads MGHRA; CDR2 reads YSYEKL. The junction had 7 bases not matched to a gene; V was cut back by 0 bases and J by 3 bases. The CDR3 spans 16 residues. CDR3 protein: CASSQEVGGAHYEQYF. CDR3 bases: TGCGCCAGCAGCCAAGAAGTCGGGGGGGCCCACTACGAGCAGTACTTC.

This clone was seen a single time. The chain combines TRBV9 with TRBJ1-2; unclear D gene. Trimming left V 4 bases short and J 2 bases short, with 12 bases between. From germline, CDR1 is SGDLS and CDR2 YYNGEE. CDR3 length: 14 amino acids. In DNA form, the CDR3 reads TGTGCCAGCAGCCCCTTGGGCACAAACTATGGCTACACCTTC. It yields the protein CASSPLGTNYGYTF. The complete variable domain, with remaining parts taken from reference TRBV9 and TRBJ1-2, reads DSGVTQTPKHLITATGQRVTLRCSPRSGDLSVYWYQQSLDQGLQFLIQYYNGEERAKGNILERFSAQQFPDLHSELNLSSLELGDSALYFCASSPLGTNYGYTFGSGTRLTVV.

The chain employs TRBV7-2 and TRBJ2-2, with 15 positions matching TRBD2. The CDR3 runs to 15 residues. J was trimmed by 11 bases and V by 5 bases; bases with no gene match: 6. Germline V gene sequence: CDR1 SGHTA, CDR2 FQGNSA. The CDR3: CASSPGLAGGPELFF. The DNA for the CDR3 is TGTGCCAGCAGCCCTGGACTAGCGGGAGGGCCTGAGCTGTTTTTT.

V and J are TRBV10-3 and TRBJ2-3; perhaps TRBD2 as D (5 bases). The germline V and J ends were trimmed by 3 bases and 6 bases, with 7 bases remaining between them. The V gene's germline CDR1 is ENHRY and CDR2 SYGVKD. The length of the CDR3 is 12 residues. In nucleotides, the CDR3 is TGTGCCATCAGTGACCGGGGTGATACGCAGTATTTT. Translating gives CAISDRGDTQYF.

This clone showed up just a few times. The CDR3 is CASSYSKGGLDNEQFF. The CDR3 nucleotides read TGTGCCAGCAGTTACTCGAAGGGAGGACTTGACAATGAGCAGTTCTTC. This sequence joins TRBV6-5 and TRBJ2-1, with a tentative D call TRBD2 (6 bases). CDR1 and CDR2 (germline): MNHEY, SVGAGI. The V and J ends lost 0 bases and 5 bases respectively, with 14 bases between them. CDR3 length: 16 amino acids.

This chain links TRBV19 with TRBJ1-4; a weak D match, TRBD1 (5 bases). Trimming cost V 10 bases and J 5 bases, with 17 bases left between them. The germline V gene has CDR1 LNHDA and CDR2 SQIVND (reference sequence). There are 14 residues in the CDR3. The CDR3 DNA sequence: TGTGCCACCTCCCTGTCGGGGCCCAATGAAAAACTGTTTTTT. The encoded protein is CATSLSGPNEKLFF.

V gene TRBV11-2 combines with J gene TRBJ1-1, with unresolved D. The CDR3 covers 11 residues. In germline, CDR1 is SGHAT, CDR2 FQNNGV. V was trimmed by 1 base and J by 8 bases, leaving 5 bases between them. CDR3 nucleotides: TGTGCCAGCAGCTTAGGGCAGGAAGCTTTCTTT. It translates to CASSLGQEAFF.

A few counts support this clone. V and J are TRBV5-1 and TRBJ1-1, with TRBD1 identical over 8 bases. Trimming at V came to 2 bases and at J to 8 bases, leaving 5 bases not matched to a gene. This CDR3 spans 13 amino acids. From germline, CDR1 is SGHRS and CDR2 YFSETQ. The CDR3 DNA is TGCGCCAGCAGCTTAGCAGGGGGCAGGGAAGCTTTCTTT. Protein product: CASSLAGGREAFF.

The chain uses TRBV21-1 and TRBJ2-4. TRBV21-1 is a listed pseudogene. The CDR3 is 20 amino acids. CDR3: CASSKARSLPFPLAKNIQYF. CDR3 nucleotide sequence: TGTGCCAGCAGCAAAGCTAGGTCTCTTCCCTTCCCTTTAGCCAAAAACATTCAGTACTTC.

This clone was detected only a few times. V and J are TRBV7-9 and TRBJ1-5; perhaps TRBD1 as D (6 bases). With 5 bases removed from V and 3 bases from J, the gap between germline ends came to 11 bases. This CDR3 contains 14 residues. Looked up from germline, CDR1 is SEHNR and CDR2 is FQNEAQ (reference sequence). In nucleotides, the CDR3 is TGTGCCAGCAGCCGACAGGACTTCAATCAGCCCCAGCATTTT. The encoded protein is CASSRQDFNQPQHF.

The genes are TRBV5-1 and TRBJ1-1; D not certain. V lost 2 bases and J 6 bases, leaving 14 bases between the germline ends. CDR1 is SGHRS, CDR2 YFSETQ, per germline. The CDR3 extends over 14 amino acids. As DNA, the CDR3 is TGCGCCAGCAGCTTTAGGGCCGCAGCCGCTGAAGCTTTCTTT. Amino acid sequence: CASSFRAAAAEAFF.

The V gene is TRBV7-8, the J gene TRBJ1-5, with TRBD1 as a possible D gene (6 bases). The CDR3 has 15 amino acids. V dropped 2 bases and J dropped 3 bases, with 11 bases sitting between them. Germline CDR1 reads SGHVS; CDR2 reads FQNEAQ. The CDR3 is CASSLSDRYNQPQHF. The CDR3 coding sequence is TGTGCCAGCAGCTTATCCGACAGGTACAATCAGCCCCAGCATTTT.

Of note for this clone: A read error may produce the germline difference seen at one junction end. V usage is TRBV7-7 and J usage is TRBJ2-5; 9 bases agree with TRBD2. CDR1 SSHAT and CDR2 FNYEAQ come from the germline V gene (reference sequence). The CDR3 is 14 amino acids. The CDR3 loop reads CASSPSGIQETQYF. CDR3 DNA: TGTGCTAGCAGCCCTAGCGGGATACAAGAGACCCAGTACTTC.

The CDR3 is CASSTSGGSYNEQFF. Here the CDR3 DNA reads TGCGCCAGCAGCACGTCGGGAGGCTCCTACAATGAGCAGTTCTTC. The rearrangement joins TRBV5-1 to TRBJ2-1; 7 bases map to TRBD2. Germline V gene sequence: CDR1 SGHRS, CDR2 YFSETQ. The CDR3 is 15 residues long. With V trimmed by 4 bases and J by 0 bases, 4 bases remained unmatched.

The chain employs TRBV2 and TRBJ2-1; 15 positions match TRBD2. Germline CDR1 and CDR2: SNHLY and FYNNEI. J lost 8 bases, V lost 6 bases, and 5 bases had no gene match. The CDR3 is 15 amino acids. The CDR3, as DNA: TGTGCCAGCAGCGGACTAGCGGGAGGGTCGTATGAGCAGTTCTTC. It encodes CASSGLAGGSYEQFF. Drawing the rest from reference TRBV2 and TRBJ2-1, the complete variable domain is EPEVTQTPSHQVTQMGQEVILRCVPISNHLYFYWYRQILGQKVEFLVSFYNNEISEKSEIFDDQFSVERPDGSNFTLKIRSTKLEDSAMYFCASSGLAGGSYEQFFGPGTRLTVL.

The chain couples TRBV10-2 to TRBJ2-7; D is uncertain. Trimming removed 3 bases at V and 7 bases at J, with 7 bases between. This CDR3 comprises 11 residues. Germline CDR1 and CDR2: WSHSY and SAAADI. CDR3 region: CASSEAGEQYF. CDR3 bases: TGCGCCAGCAGTGAAGCAGGTGAGCAGTACTTC.

The chain carries TRBV6-7 and TRBJ2-2; D not resolved. TRBV6-7 has ORF status, its function being uncertain. The CDR3 sequence is 13 residues long. The V end was cut by 5 bases, the J end by 3 bases, with 7 bases between. CDR3 amino acids: CASSRFYTGELFF. The CDR3 DNA is TGTGCCAGCAGTCGCTTCTACACCGGGGAGCTGTTTTTT.

V and J are TRBV10-1 and TRBJ2-3; D may be TRBD1 (5 bases). CDR1 is WNHNN and CDR2 is SYGVQD in the germline V gene (reference sequence). V lost 4 bases, J lost 6 bases, and 11 bases lay in between. The CDR3 totals 13 residues. CDR3 region: CASSAGARDTQYF. CDR3 nucleotide sequence: TGCGCCAGCAGTGCTGGGGCCCGGGATACGCAGTATTTT.

V usage is TRBV19 and J usage is TRBJ2-5; D is perhaps TRBD2 (6 bases). The CDR3 consists of 14 residues. The V end lost 4 bases, the J end lost 2 bases, and 11 bases lay between the germline ends. Germline V gene lookup returns CDR1 LNHDA and CDR2 SQIVND (reference sequence). The CDR3 sequence: CASSSGMGQETQYF. As DNA, the CDR3 is TGTGCCAGTAGTAGCGGGATGGGGCAAGAGACCCAGTACTTC.

This clone was seen more than once but under ten times. The gene calls are TRBV11-2 and TRBJ2-7; 8 bases match TRBD1. There are 14 residues in the CDR3. Germline lookup yields CDR1 SGHAT and CDR2 FQNNGV. V shed 1 base, J shed 3 bases, and the junction held 2 bases outside the gene matches. The CDR3 protein is CASSLGGQDYEQYF. The CDR3 coding sequence is TGTGCCAGCAGCTTAGGGGGACAGGACTACGAGCAGTACTTC.